The 9 T cell receptor beta chains given below trace back to one sample, sequenced in a study of cytomegalovirus exposure and HLA in healthy donors. A multiplex PCR was run with 60 Vbeta primers and 13 Jbeta primers. The protocol was immunoSEQ multiplex PCR, while the TCRdb copy is restricted to in-frame clones and leaves out a portion. Among about 150,000 clones listed, just under 75% were seen once. Material for sequencing was PBMCs. The receptors originated from a woman under 30 in good health and CMV-seronegative.

The gene calls are TRBV29-1 and TRBJ2-2, with TRBD1 identical over 9 bases. The CDR3 loop spans 13 amino acids. The V and J ends lost 6 bases and 4 bases, in that order; junction bases with no gene match: 3. Germline CDR1 SQVTM, CDR2 ANQGSEA. The CDR3: CSVWTGVTGELFF. CDR3 DNA: TGCAGCGTATGGACAGGGGTCACCGGGGAGCTGTTTTTT.

The chain has TRBV5-1 and TRBJ2-1; 11 bases are a match to TRBD2. Unmatched junction bases numbered 15, after V lost 2 bases and J lost 5 bases. This CDR3 spans 19 amino acids. The V gene's germline CDR1 is SGHRS and CDR2 YFSETQ. The CDR3 nucleotides read TGCGCCAGCAGCTTACATAGCGGGGGGGCGTCGGCTCCCAACAATGAGCAGTTCTTC. As protein: CASSLHSGGASAPNNEQFF.

This clone was seen a few times. V is TRBV7-2 and J is TRBJ1-6, with 7 bases identical to TRBD1. The CDR3 sequence is 14 residues long. Germline CDR1 is SGHTA and CDR2 is FQGNSA. The V gene end was trimmed by 6 bases and the J gene end by 7 bases; junction bases not matched to a gene: 6. The CDR3 region is CASRGDSTNSPLHF. As DNA, the CDR3 is TGTGCCAGCAGGGGGGACAGTACGAATTCACCCCTCCACTTT. The full variable domain, in which reference TRBV7-2 and TRBJ1-6 provide the parts outside the CDR3, is GAGVSQSPSNKVTEKGKDVELRCDPISGHTALYWYRQSLGQGLEFLIYFQGNSAPDKSGLPSDRFSAERTGGSVSTLTIQRTQQEDSAVYLCASRGDSTNSPLHFGNGTRLTVT.

The chain has TRBV5-1 and TRBJ1-1; TRBD1 might be the D (6 bases). Trimming removed 6 bases from V and 2 bases from J, with 11 bases in between. This CDR3 has 13 amino acids. CDR1 and CDR2 from the germline V gene are SGHRS and YFSETQ. DNA for the CDR3: TGCGCCAGCAAACAGGGCCAAAACACTGAAGCTTTCTTT. It specifies CASKQGQNTEAFF.

V usage is TRBV12-5 and J usage is TRBJ1-1, with a possible D match to TRBD1 (6 bases). V gave up 7 bases and J gave up 8 bases, with 17 bases separating them. The CDR3 is 13 amino acids. In germline, CDR1 is LGHNT, CDR2 FRNRAP. The CDR3 here is CASVDSGGAEAFF. The CDR3 region has the DNA TGTGCTAGTGTCGACTCCGGGGGGGCCGAAGCTTTCTTT. Using reference TRBV12-5 and TRBJ1-1 for the parts outside the CDR3, the full variable domain is DARVTQTPRHKVTEMGQEVTMRCQPILGHNTVFWYRQTMMQGLELLAYFRNRAPLDDSGMPKDRFSAEMPDATLATLKIQPSEPRDSAVYFCASVDSGGAEAFFGQGTRLTVV.

The J gene is TRBJ1-1, the V gene TRBV6-5; TRBD1 aligns across 8 bases. Germline V CDR1 and CDR2: MNHEY, SVGAGI. V dropped 6 bases and J dropped 8; count of bases not matched to a gene: 5. The CDR3 extends over 12 amino acids. The CDR3 spells CASRKTGVEAFF. CDR3 bases: TGTGCCAGCAGAAAGACAGGGGTAGAAGCTTTCTTT.

The rearrangement joins TRBV6-4 to TRBJ2-3; 8 positions match TRBD2. CDR1 MRHNA and CDR2 SNTAGT come from the germline V gene. Trimming took 5 bases from V and 5 from J; bases not matched to a gene: 3. This CDR3 contains 13 residues. The CDR3 sequence is CASSSGSKDTQYF. The CDR3 region has the DNA TGTGCCAGCAGTAGCGGGAGTAAAGATACGCAGTATTTT.

This sequence joins TRBV7-8 and TRBJ1-2; D is ambiguous. V lost 5 bases and J lost 4, with 17 bases in between. Germline assignment: CDR1 SGHVS and CDR2 FQNEAQ. This CDR3 has 15 amino acids. The CDR3 region has the DNA TGTGCCAGCAGCCTAGGGAGGGCCGGCCGCTATGGCTACACCTTC. Its translation: CASSLGRAGRYGYTF.

The gene calls are TRBV12-5 and TRBJ2-5; D may be TRBD1 (6 bases). Near its end, the DNA agrees better with TRBJ2-7, so the J call may be wrong. The CDR3 is made up of 16 amino acids. Germline V gives CDR1 LGHNT, CDR2 FRNRAP. CDR3 region: CASGLSSRGTTYEQYF. CDR3 bases: TGTGCTAGTGGTTTGAGCTCTAGGGGGACAACCTACGAGCAGTACTTC.